These 28 T cell receptor beta chains came from one sample sequenced in a study of blood T cell repertoires in COVID-19. The protocol was immunoSEQ multiplex PCR, while the TCRdb copy is restricted to in-frame clones and leaves out a portion. Counted here are around 220,000 clones, about 91% occurring once; the ten biggest clones make up 1.5%. Sequenced input: peripheral blood. All receptors come from a man aged 18 to 29 with active or convalescent COVID-19.

This clone was counted only a few times. The V and J genes are TRBV10-1 and TRBJ2-7; D unclear. V was cut by 3 bases and J by 2 bases, with 8 bases left in between. There are 13 residues in the CDR3. Per germline, CDR1 WNHNN and CDR2 SYGVQD (reference sequence). The CDR3 protein is CASSDGVTYEQYF. The CDR3 bases are TGCGCCAGCAGTGATGGAGTTACCTACGAGCAGTACTTC.

This clone has a handful of counts. The rearrangement uses TRBV6-5 and TRBJ2-1, with D tentatively TRBD1 (6 bases). The germline V gene has CDR1 MNHEY and CDR2 SVGAGI. V dropped 4 bases and J dropped 8 bases, with 15 bases sitting between them. The CDR3 runs to 14 residues. For the CDR3, the DNA is TGTGCCAGCAGTTGGGGGCGTGATACCGATGAGCAGTTCTTC. This gives the protein CASSWGRDTDEQFF.

The chain employs TRBV11-2 and TRBJ1-5, with a tentative D call TRBD1 (5 bases). Germline-derived CDR1 and CDR2 are SGHAT and FQNNGV. V was cut by 6 bases and J by 4 bases, with 13 bases left in between. The length of the CDR3 is 14 residues. The CDR3 region has the DNA TGTGCCAGCAGGGGACCGGGGGTGAATCAGCCCCAGCATTTT. It yields the protein CASRGPGVNQPQHF.

The chain carries TRBV19 and TRBJ1-2; 8 nucleotides agree with TRBD1. V trimming: 5 bases; J trimming: 4 bases; junction bases outside the gene matches: 9. This CDR3 spans 15 amino acids. Germline-derived CDR1 and CDR2 are LNHDA and SQIVND (reference sequence). The CDR3 sequence is CASSPTGGTIYGYTF. The CDR3 DNA sequence: TGTGCCAGTAGTCCAACAGGGGGAACCATCTATGGCTACACCTTC.

The J gene is TRBJ2-3, the V gene TRBV29-1, with unresolved D. Germline V gene sequence: CDR1 SQVTM, CDR2 ANQGSEA. The CDR3 loop spans 12 amino acids. The V end lost 3 bases, the J end lost 2 bases, and 6 bases lay between the germline ends. CDR3 nucleotides: TGCAGCGTTGACCCAGACACAGATACGCAGTATTTT. This gives the protein CSVDPDTDTQYF.

This chain joins TRBV3-1 (or the pseudogene TRBV3-2) and TRBJ2-7, with D unresolved. V was trimmed by 4 bases and J by 6 bases, leaving 13 bases between them. The CDR3 spans 13 residues. Germline V gene data show CDR1 as LGHDT and CDR2 as YNNKEL (reference sequence). This chain's CDR3 is CASSPRSKSEQYF. CDR3 nucleotides: TGTGCCAGCAGCCCGCGATCCAAAAGCGAGCAGTACTTC.

This sequence joins TRBV19 and TRBJ1-1; the D gene is possibly TRBD1 (6 bases). The V end was cut by 2 bases, the J end by 11 bases, with 18 bases between. Germline assignment: CDR1 LNHDA and CDR2 SQIVND (reference sequence). The CDR3 contains 14 residues. The CDR3 DNA is TGTGCCAGTAGTATAAGTCCAGGGGTTAACTCGGCTTTCTTT. Translating it yields CASSISPGVNSAFF.

The rearrangement joins TRBV28 to TRBJ1-6; 7 nucleotides line up with TRBD1. The CDR3 contains 14 residues. The ends lost 10 bases at V and 7 bases at J; junction bases unmatched: 10. Germline V gives CDR1 MDHEN, CDR2 SYDVKM. The chain's CDR3 is CATRDGTENSPLHF. The CDR3 DNA follows: TGTGCCACCCGCGACGGGACAGAAAATTCACCCCTCCACTTT.

This clone was picked up many times. The gene calls are TRBV6-4 and TRBJ2-3, with 7 bases matching TRBD2. V shed 4 bases, J shed 4 bases, and the junction held 8 bases outside the gene matches. The CDR3 has 15 residues. Germline V gene data show CDR1 as MRHNA and CDR2 as SNTAGT. CDR3 DNA: TGTGCCAGCAGTGGAACTAGCGCGGGGTCAGATACGCAGTATTTT. This gives the protein CASSGTSAGSDTQYF.

This chain connects TRBV14 to TRBJ2-7; the match to TRBD2 covers 7 bases. Trimming cost V 4 bases and J 5 bases; bases outside gene matches: 14. Germline assignment: CDR1 SGHDN and CDR2 FVKESK. The CDR3 is 16 amino acids. The DNA for the CDR3 is TGTGCCAGCAGCCCGGGCTCGGCGGGAGTGGCGGACGAGCAGTACTTC. Translation gives CASSPGSAGVADEQYF. Full variable domain (missing parts from reference TRBV14 and TRBJ2-7): EAGVTQFPSHSVIEKGQTVTLRCDPISGHDNLYWYRRVMGKEIKFLLHFVKESKQDESGMPNNRFLAERTGGTYSTLKVQPAELEDSGVYFCASSPGSAGVADEQYFGPGTRLTVT.

The sample holds many counts of this clone. The chain combines TRBV27 with TRBJ1-1; a weak D match, TRBD1 (6 bases). Germline V gene data show CDR1 as MNHEY and CDR2 as SMNVEV (reference sequence). Trimming took 5 bases from V and 4 from J, leaving 14 bases between them. CDR3 size: 14 residues. CDR3: CASSPGGLRTEAFF. The DNA for the CDR3 is TGTGCCAGCAGTCCCGGGGGGCTGCGCACTGAAGCTTTCTTT.

The rearrangement links TRBV2 to TRBJ2-1; 8 bases are shared with TRBD2. Unmatched junction bases numbered 12, after V lost 6 bases and J lost 8 bases. The CDR3 loop spans 15 amino acids. The V gene's germline CDR1 is SNHLY and CDR2 FYNNEI. As DNA, the CDR3 is TGTGCCAGCAGGGAATCCGGCGGACTAGCAGATGAGCAGTTCTTC. Translating gives CASRESGGLADEQFF.

The chain has TRBV7-2 and TRBJ2-3, with 10 bases that match TRBD1. V gave up 5 bases and J gave up 3 bases; unmatched junction bases: 11. CDR1 and CDR2 (germline): SGHTA, FQGNSA. This CDR3 spans 17 amino acids. CDR3 protein: CASSRNSGTGVTDTQYF. CDR3 DNA sequence: TGTGCCAGCAGCCGTAATTCCGGGACAGGGGTGACAGATACGCAGTATTTT. The variable domain in full, with the rest retrieved from reference TRBV7-2 and TRBJ2-3, is GAGVSQSPSNKVTEKGKDVELRCDPISGHTALYWYRQSLGQGLEFLIYFQGNSAPDKSGLPSDRFSAERTGGSVSTLTIQRTQQEDSAVYLCASSRNSGTGVTDTQYFGPGTRLTVL.

This sequence joins TRBV19 and TRBJ1-1; tentative D call: TRBD1 (5 bases). The V gene lost 10 bases and the J gene lost 1 base, with 16 bases spanning the gap. The CDR3 runs 14 residues. Germline CDR1 LNHDA, CDR2 SQIVND (reference sequence). CDR3 residues: CATQILGGNTEAFF. DNA of the CDR3: TGTGCCACTCAAATTCTGGGGGGGAACACTGAAGCTTTCTTT.

The V and J genes are TRBV11-3 and TRBJ2-1, with no clear D. The CDR3 runs 15 residues. Germline-derived CDR1 and CDR2 are SGHNT and YENEEA. V lost 3 bases and J lost 1, with 10 bases in between. Here the CDR3 DNA reads TGTGCCAGCAGCTTTGGAGCTAGTTCCTACAATGAGCAGTTCTTC. It is translated as CASSFGASSYNEQFF.

The rearrangement joins TRBV4-3 to TRBJ2-7, with 7 nucleotides matching TRBD2. The germline CDR1 and CDR2 sequences are LGHNA and YSLEER. V was pared by 0 bases and J by 0 bases, with 5 bases of the junction left unmatched. The CDR3 totals 16 residues. This chain's CDR3 is CASSQDPRGSSYEQYF. CDR3 coding DNA: TGCGCCAGCAGCCAAGATCCCCGCGGGAGCTCCTACGAGCAGTACTTC.

This sequence joins TRBV11-2 and TRBJ1-2; D ambiguous. There are 14 residues in the CDR3. Germline loops: CDR1 SGHAT, CDR2 FQNNGV. Deletions cut 7 bases from V and 3 bases from J, with 15 bases between. The CDR3 region is CASTLFGGDYGYTF. The CDR3 DNA reads TGTGCCAGCACCCTGTTCGGCGGGGACTATGGCTACACCTTC.

The chain joins TRBV6-5 to TRBJ2-7; D perhaps matches TRBD2 (5 bases). CDR3 length equals 13 residues. Germline V lookup: CDR1 MNHEY, CDR2 SVGAGI. V dropped 6 bases and J dropped 7 bases, with 16 bases sitting between them. CDR3 in amino acids: CASREDGSTEQYF. The CDR3 nucleotides are TGTGCCAGCAGGGAGGACGGTTCTACGGAGCAGTACTTC.

V is TRBV12-5 and J is TRBJ1-2, with D maybe TRBD1 (5 bases). Trimming shortened V by 7 bases and J by 4 bases, and 31 bases separated the two germline ends. The CDR3 consists of 19 residues. Per the germline V gene, CDR1 is LGHNT and CDR2 is FRNRAP. CDR3 nucleotides: TGTGCTAGTGCCATCATCCAAGGGGCAGGGTTAGGGGCGGTCTATGGCTACACCTTC. As protein: CASAIIQGAGLGAVYGYTF.

The chain carries TRBV3-1 (or the pseudogene TRBV3-2) and TRBJ2-1; a possible D gene is TRBD2 (5 bases). Germline lookup yields CDR1 LGHDT and CDR2 YNNKEL (reference sequence). V was trimmed by 4 bases and J by 6 bases, leaving 19 bases between them. The CDR3 sequence is 16 residues long. The CDR3 reads CASSLSGALVSNEQFF. The CDR3 DNA reads TGTGCCAGCAGCCTGAGCGGAGCTCTGGTGAGCAATGAGCAGTTCTTC.

The genes are TRBV7-3 and TRBJ2-7; 7 bases map to TRBD2. V shed 0 bases and J 2 bases; nucleotides not matched to a gene: 10. CDR3 length: 17 residues. CDR1 and CDR2 from the germline V gene are SGHTA and FQGTGA. CDR3 in DNA: TGTGCCAGCAGCTTAACGGCGGTAGCGGGTAGGCCCTACGAGCAGTACTTC. Amino acids: CASSLTAVAGRPYEQYF.

The genes are TRBV7-9 and TRBJ1-1; 9 bases agree with TRBD1. V lost 4 bases to trimming and J lost 2 bases; unmatched junction nucleotides: 5. CDR1 SEHNR and CDR2 FQNEAQ come from the germline V gene (reference sequence). The CDR3 is 15 residues long. CDR3 in DNA: TGTGCCAGCAGCTACAGGGGGCTATCAAACACTGAAGCTTTCTTT. It encodes CASSYRGLSNTEAFF.

The V call is TRBV6-5, the J call TRBJ2-2, with D perhaps TRBD2 (5 bases). Per the germline V gene, CDR1 is MNHEY and CDR2 is SVGAGI. The CDR3 sequence is 15 residues long. The V end lost 5 bases, the J end lost 1 base, and 11 bases lay between the germline ends. The chain's CDR3 is CASSRLSLNTGELFF. The CDR3, as DNA: TGTGCCAGCAGTCGACTATCCTTGAACACCGGGGAGCTGTTTTTT.

The chain combines TRBV27 with TRBJ2-1; 10 positions agree with TRBD2. CDR3 length: 14 amino acids. V lost 4 bases, J lost 7 bases, and 4 bases stayed unmatched. The germline gives CDR1 MNHEY, CDR2 SMNVEV (reference sequence). The CDR3: CASSSLAGWNEQFF. In DNA form, the CDR3 reads TGTGCCAGCAGTTCACTAGCGGGGTGGAATGAGCAGTTCTTC.

J is TRBJ1-2 and V is TRBV2, with D perhaps TRBD1 (5 bases). Deletions cut 8 bases from V and 3 bases from J, with 13 bases between. This CDR3 is 13 amino acids long. CDR1 is SNHLY and CDR2 is FYNNEI in the germline V gene. The CDR3 reads CASSGGGDYGYTF. CDR3 in DNA: TGTGCCAGCTCTGGGGGGGGAGACTATGGCTACACCTTC.

The gene calls are TRBV30 and TRBJ2-7; 10 bases align to TRBD2. CDR3 length: 16 residues. With V trimmed by 5 bases and J by 4 bases, 14 bases remained unmatched. CDR1 and CDR2 (germline): GTSNPN, SVGIG (reference sequence). The CDR3 DNA reads TGTGCCTGGCTGGTTGGGGTAGCGGGAGGTCGTTACGAGCAGTACTTC. Translated: CAWLVGVAGGRYEQYF. The full variable domain, in which reference TRBV30 and TRBJ2-7 provide the parts outside the CDR3, is SQTIHQWPATLVQPVGSPLSLECTVEGTSNPNLYWYRQAAGRGLQLLFYSVGIGQISSEVPQNLSASRPQDRQFILSSKKLLLSDSGFYLCAWLVGVAGGRYEQYFGPGTRLTVT.

The V gene is TRBV3-1 (or the pseudogene TRBV3-2), the J gene TRBJ1-5; D not resolved. Germline values: CDR1 LGHDT, CDR2 YNNKEL (reference sequence). The V end lost 5 bases, the J end lost 4 bases, and 9 bases lay between the germline ends. This CDR3 contains 13 residues. In DNA form, the CDR3 reads TGTGCCAGCAGCACCCAGTTAAATCAGCCCCAGCATTTT. Translated, it gives CASSTQLNQPQHF.

This clone was detected only a few times. As DNA, the CDR3 is TGTGCCATCAGTGGGCAGGGGTCCCGCAATCAGCCCCAGCATTTT. It encodes CAISGQGSRNQPQHF. The V call is TRBV10-3, the J call TRBJ1-5, with D possibly matching TRBD1 (6 bases). Germline loops: CDR1 ENHRY, CDR2 SYGVKD. There are 15 residues in the CDR3. With 4 bases removed from V and 2 bases from J, the gap between germline ends came to 12 bases.